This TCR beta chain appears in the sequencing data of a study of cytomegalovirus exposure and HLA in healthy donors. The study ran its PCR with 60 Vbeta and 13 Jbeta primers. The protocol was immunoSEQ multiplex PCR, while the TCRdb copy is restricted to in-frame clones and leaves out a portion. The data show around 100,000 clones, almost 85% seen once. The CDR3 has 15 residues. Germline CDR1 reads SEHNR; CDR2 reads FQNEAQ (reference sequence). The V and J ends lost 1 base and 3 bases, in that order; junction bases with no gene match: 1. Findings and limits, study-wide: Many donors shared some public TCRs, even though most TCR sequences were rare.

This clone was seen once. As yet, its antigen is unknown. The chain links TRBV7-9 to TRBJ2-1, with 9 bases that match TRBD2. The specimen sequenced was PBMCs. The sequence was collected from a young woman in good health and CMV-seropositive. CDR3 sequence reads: CASSLGLADYNEQFF. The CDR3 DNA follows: TGTGCCAGCAGCTTAGGACTAGCGGACTACAATGAGCAGTTCTTC.